The T cell receptor beta chain under discussion was sequenced for a study of shared clonotypes between healthy human individuals. General study results and limits: Non-shared clonotypes were found to have lower generation probabilities than the clonotypes that were shared by all four of the sorted-subset donors. The study found roughly 5% of naive CD4 clonotypes shared across a handful of donors.

Note on this clone: Its antigen remains unidentified.

Assay used: immunoSEQ multiplex PCR; TCRdb lists only in-frame clones, some missing. The sample lists over 95,000 clones, around two thirds seen once, with 20% to 25% in the top ten. V was clipped by 2 bases and J by 2 bases; unmatched bases: 6. This CDR3 spans 15 amino acids. CDR1 and CDR2 from the germline V gene are SNHLY and FYNNEI. The receptor comes from a woman in her 30s in good health. Source material: memory CD8+ T cells sorted from blood. The subset here: CD45RO+ cells pooled with CCR7-negative TemRA cells. V gene TRBV2 combines with J gene TRBJ2-7; 7 bases line up with TRBD2. CDR3: CASSEYSGSTYEQYF. Written as DNA, the CDR3 is TGTGCCAGCAGTGAATATAGCGGGTCGACCTACGAGCAGTACTTC.